Below, 9 T cell receptor beta chains from the same sample are listed, as sequenced in a study of vaccination effects on CD4 cells after COVID-19. Before any sequencing was done, the ViraFEST assay used viral peptide pools to expand antigen-specific CD4+ T cells. Subsequent to 10 days of culture, CD4+ T cells were isolated. Recipients of the vaccine had no prior SARS-CoV-2 infection and negative nucleocapsid antibodies. Which antigens these TCRs recognize remains unknown. TCRdb's copy holds only in-frame clones and misses some; the assay was immunoSEQ multiplex PCR. The data show over 20,000 clones, about three quarters seen once. The sequencing used CD4+ T cells from PBMCs cultured with SARS-CoV-2 spike peptides, collected before COVID-19 vaccination. These receptors all come from a human donor who received a COVID-19 vaccine.

This chain connects TRBV20-1 to TRBJ2-3; possibly TRBD2 for D (6 bases). This CDR3 is 16 amino acids long. Trimming cost V 3 bases and J 2 bases, with 18 bases left between them. The germline V gene encodes CDR1 DFQATT and CDR2 SNEGSKA (reference sequence). This CDR3 reads CSASNPSRGYTDTQYF. CDR3 DNA: TGCAGTGCTAGTAACCCCTCGCGGGGATACACAGATACGCAGTATTTT.

The V and J genes are TRBV9 and TRBJ2-3, with 7 bases fitting TRBD1. The germline CDR1 and CDR2 sequences are SGDLS and YYNGEE. The CDR3 totals 15 residues. The junction had 6 bases not matched to a gene; V was cut back by 3 bases and J by 2 bases. The CDR3 reads CASSARTGITDTQYF. CDR3 DNA sequence: TGTGCCAGCAGCGCCAGGACAGGTATCACAGATACGCAGTATTTT.

The V gene is TRBV19, the J gene TRBJ1-5, with D maybe TRBD1 (6 bases). This CDR3 contains 16 residues. The germline V gene has CDR1 LNHDA and CDR2 SQIVND (reference sequence). V lost 3 bases and J 5 bases, leaving 17 bases between the germline ends. In DNA form, the CDR3 reads TGTGCCAGTAGTATTTCCGGGCCGGGGGGCTATCAGCCCCAGCATTTT. Translated: CASSISGPGGYQPQHF.

The J gene is TRBJ2-3, the V gene TRBV2; the match to TRBD1 covers 8 bases. Looked up from germline, CDR1 is SNHLY and CDR2 is FYNNEI. The CDR3 length is 13 residues. The V gene end was trimmed by 6 bases and the J gene end by 5 bases; junction bases not matched to a gene: 4. The CDR3 reads CASRTGAGDTQYF. The CDR3 bases are TGTGCCAGCAGGACAGGGGCTGGAGATACGCAGTATTTT.

This clone was recorded a few times. The chain joins TRBV28 to TRBJ2-7; no reliable D call. The CDR3 totals 12 residues. V was trimmed by 7 bases and J by 0 bases, leaving 7 bases between them. The germline V gene has CDR1 MDHEN and CDR2 SYDVKM. Here the CDR3 DNA reads TGTGCCAGCACAGGAAGCTCCTACGAGCAGTACTTC. Translation: CASTGSSYEQYF.

The chain carries TRBV12-3 or TRBV12-4 and TRBJ2-3; a possible D gene is TRBD2 (6 bases). The CDR3 covers 13 residues. The V end was cut by 1 base, the J end by 10 bases, with 12 bases between. In DNA form, the CDR3 reads TGTGCCAGCAGTTTAGACGGCAGGGAGGCGCAGTATTTT. Translation gives CASSLDGREAQYF.

The V and J genes are TRBV3-1 (or the pseudogene TRBV3-2) and TRBJ2-5; D not certain. Trimming cost V 0 bases and J 4 bases, with 3 bases left between them. Per germline, CDR1 LGHDT and CDR2 YNNKEL (reference sequence). The CDR3 has 12 amino acids. CDR3 DNA: TGTGCCAGCAGCCAAGATTTAGAGACCCAGTACTTC. Amino acids: CASSQDLETQYF.

V usage is TRBV28 and J usage is TRBJ1-2; no clear D. V shed 3 bases and J shed 8 bases, with 13 bases lying between them. This CDR3 is 13 amino acids long. Germline-derived CDR1 and CDR2 are MDHEN and SYDVKM. The CDR3, as DNA: TGTGCCAGCAGTTTTGGTATAAGGTCGGGCTACACCTTC. Protein product: CASSFGIRSGYTF.

This chain joins TRBV7-9 and TRBJ1-3; D is possibly TRBD1 (5 bases). V lost 6 bases, J lost 1 base, and 22 bases lay in between. The CDR3 spans 18 residues. Germline V lookup: CDR1 SEHNR, CDR2 FQNEAQ (reference sequence). The DNA for the CDR3 is TGTGCCAGCAGTCTACGGTATGGGCAGGGCGAATCTGGAAACACCATATATTTT. Residues: CASSLRYGQGESGNTIYF.